One sample yielded the 27 T cell receptor beta chains listed below, sequenced in a study of blood T cells in healthy people across ages. Primed by a sample-barcoded 5' primer and a J-beta primer mix, a second PCR proceeded for roughly 7 to 11 cycles. Each CDR3 protein gets one entry after TCRdb re-called the 5' RACE reads with MiXCR. There are about 900,000 distinct CDR3 sequences in the sample; 62% occur only once, and roughly 25% lies in the top ten. Material: blood. The receptors were sampled from a man aged 25 to 45 in good health.

The chain is built from TRBV11-1 and TRBJ2-7; TRBD1 or TRBD2 may be the D gene (6 bases each). The V end was cut by 2 bases, the J end by 4 bases, with 18 bases between. The CDR3 has 16 residues. CDR1 SGHAT and CDR2 FQDESV come from the germline V gene (reference sequence). Written as DNA, the CDR3 is TGTGCCAGCAGCTTATTCGGGGGACAAGGATCTTACGAGCAGTACTTC. It encodes CASSLFGGQGSYEQYF.

This chain joins TRBV3-1 and TRBJ2-3; 13 bases match TRBD2. This CDR3 contains 16 residues. J was trimmed by 8 bases and V by 1 base; bases with no gene match: 6. The V gene's germline CDR1 is LGHDT and CDR2 YNNKEL (reference sequence). The chain's CDR3 is CASSQGLLAGGITQYF. For the CDR3, the DNA is TGTGCCAGCAGCCAAGGGCTACTAGCGGGGGGGATTACGCAGTATTTT.

This rearrangement joins TRBV6-1 to TRBJ2-4, with D possibly being TRBD1 or TRBD2 (6 bases each). This CDR3 region has 15 residues. V lost 8 bases and J 13 bases, leaving 27 bases between the germline ends. CDR1 and CDR2 (germline): MNHNS, SASEGT. CDR3 in amino acids: CASVIGGRGPEEQYF. Here the CDR3 DNA reads TGTGCCAGCGTTATTGGAGGACGGGGGCCTGAGGAGCAGTACTTC.

This clonotype was observed a few times. This chain joins TRBV3-1 and TRBJ2-3, with 8 bases lining up with TRBD2. V trimming: 0 bases; J trimming: 7 bases; junction bases outside the gene matches: 9. The CDR3 runs to 16 residues. The germline V gene encodes CDR1 LGHDT and CDR2 YNNKEL (reference sequence). CDR3 sequence: CASSQDLQRGIHTQYF. DNA of the CDR3: TGTGCCAGCAGCCAAGATCTCCAGCGGGGGATCCATACGCAGTATTTT.

V is TRBV5-1 and J is TRBJ2-1; unclear D gene. The end of the DNA is better explained by TRBJ2-7, so the J call may be wrong. Germline V lookup: CDR1 SGHRS, CDR2 YFSETQ. This CDR3 is 17 amino acids long. The CDR3 here is CASSLDGSAGSYNEQYF. CDR3 nucleotides: TGCGCCAGCAGCTTGGACGGCTCAGCAGGCTCCTACAATGAGCAGTACTTC.

This clonotype was picked up a small number of times. This chain links TRBV3-1 with TRBJ2-7, with D unresolved. Germline CDR1 and CDR2: LGHDT and YNNKEL (reference sequence). Deletions cut 0 bases from V and 7 bases from J, with 10 bases between. The CDR3 contains 13 residues. CDR3 sequence (DNA): TGTGCCAGCAGCCAAGAGGGGAACGGAGAGCAGTACTTC. Its translation: CASSQEGNGEQYF.

This clonotype has more than one count but fewer than ten. The chain joins TRBV7-9 to TRBJ2-1; D not certain. The end of the DNA is better explained by TRBJ2-7, so the J call may be wrong. The CDR3 length is 12 residues. The germline V gene encodes CDR1 SEHNR and CDR2 FQNEAQ (reference sequence). CDR3 protein: CASSLAEHEQYF. The CDR3 coding sequence is TGTGCCAGCAGCTTAGCGGAACACGAGCAGTACTTC.

This rearrangement joins TRBV5-1 to TRBJ2-7, with TRBD1 matching 7 bases. The end of the DNA aligns better with TRBJ2-1, so the J call may be wrong. Germline CDR1 reads SGHRS; CDR2 reads YFSETQ. The CDR3 length is 13 residues. CDR3 loop: CASSTGTVNEQFF. The CDR3, as DNA: TGCGCCAGCAGCACCGGGACAGTAAATGAGCAGTTCTTC.

The rearrangement links TRBV11-2 to TRBJ1-6; a weak D match, TRBD1 (5 bases). V was shortened by 3 bases and J by 7 bases, with 13 bases between the two germline ends. This CDR3 has 15 residues. The germline V gene encodes CDR1 SGHAT and CDR2 FQNNGV. CDR3 coding DNA: TGTGCCAGCAGCTTTGTGGAGGGGCCCAATTCACCCCTCCACTTT. This sequence encodes CASSFVEGPNSPLHF.

V gene TRBV12-3 or TRBV12-4 combines with J gene TRBJ2-1; D is possibly TRBD1 or TRBD2 (5 bases each). The CDR3 runs to 15 residues. The ends were cut back, 7 bases at V and 3 bases at J, with 16 bases in the middle. CDR3 sequence: CASTGLGPNYNEQFF. The DNA for the CDR3 is TGTGCCAGCACCGGACTGGGACCGAACTACAATGAGCAGTTCTTC.

The gene calls are TRBV29-1 and TRBJ1-5, with unresolved D. The germline CDR1 and CDR2 sequences are SQVTM and ANQGSEA. Trimming left V 0 bases short and J 4 bases short, with 7 bases between. CDR3 size: 13 residues. CDR3 residues: CSVEEQGNQPQHF. Written as DNA, the CDR3 is TGCAGCGTTGAAGAGCAAGGGAATCAGCCCCAGCATTTT.

This clonotype has more than one count but fewer than ten. CDR3 sequence: CASSLFDRSAEAFF. The DNA of the CDR3 is TGTGCCAGCAGCTTATTTGATAGGAGCGCTGAAGCTTTCTTT. The chain has TRBV7-2 and TRBJ1-1; D gene unclear. In germline, CDR1 is SGHTA, CDR2 FQGNSA. The germline V and J ends were trimmed by 2 bases and 6 bases, with 13 bases remaining between them. The CDR3 loop spans 14 amino acids. Full variable domain (rest looked up from reference TRBV7-2 and TRBJ1-1): GAGVSQSPSNKVTEKGKDVELRCDPISGHTALYWYRQSLGQGLEFLIYFQGNSAPDKSGLPSDRFSAERTGGSVSTLTIQRTQQEDSAVYLCASSLFDRSAEAFFGQGTRLTVV.

The chain joins TRBV18 to TRBJ1-5; a possible D gene is TRBD1 (6 bases). Germline assignment: CDR1 KGHSH and CDR2 LQKENI. This CDR3 is 13 amino acids long. V lost 6 bases and J lost 9, with 15 bases in between. Here the CDR3 DNA reads TGTGCCAGCTCCCAGACAGGTCCGGGGCCCCAGCATTTT. This translates into CASSQTGPGPQHF.

The V and J genes are TRBV12-3 or TRBV12-4 and TRBJ2-3, with 7 bases aligning to TRBD1. The CDR3 consists of 14 residues. J lost 2 bases, V lost 7 bases, and 6 bases had no gene match. The CDR3 sequence: CASTVDRTTDTQYF. CDR3 DNA sequence: TGTGCCAGCACCGTGGACAGGACCACAGATACGCAGTATTTT.

This clonotype turned up a few times. J is TRBJ1-5 and V is TRBV13; D possibly corresponds to TRBD1 (6 bases). The germline CDR1 and CDR2 sequences are PRHDT and FYEKMQ (reference sequence). V lost 8 bases, J lost 1 base, and 15 bases lay in between. CDR3 length: 15 residues. CDR3 amino acids: CASGKGGHSNQPQHF. The CDR3 nucleotides are TGTGCCAGCGGGAAAGGGGGGCACAGCAATCAGCCCCAGCATTTT.

This chain connects TRBV28 to TRBJ2-3; the match to TRBD2 covers 8 bases. CDR1 and CDR2 (germline): MDHEN, SYDVKM. Trimming removed 5 bases from V and 4 bases from J; junction bases left unmatched: 8. The CDR3 is made up of 15 amino acids. The CDR3 nucleotides read TGTGCCAGCAGTGGGACTAGAGGTAGTCCAGATACGCAGTATTTT. Translation gives CASSGTRGSPDTQYF.

The table lists this clonotype with a count of one. The gene calls are TRBV27 and TRBJ2-1; 9 positions match TRBD2. Losses at the gene ends were 3 bases for V and 2 bases for J; bases not matched to a gene: 5. The CDR3 consists of 16 residues. In germline, CDR1 is MNHEY, CDR2 SMNVEV (reference sequence). CDR3 DNA: TGTGCCAGCAGTTTGAGCGGGGGGCGCGCCTACAATGAGCAGTTCTTC. This gives the protein CASSLSGGRAYNEQFF.

This clonotype showed up just a few times. The chain uses TRBV12-3 or TRBV12-4 and TRBJ1-1; 9 bases are a match to TRBD1. Trimming at V came to 5 bases and at J to 4 bases, leaving 2 bases not matched to a gene. The CDR3 runs 13 residues. The CDR3 loop is CASSRTGVTEAFF. The CDR3 DNA reads as TGTGCCAGCAGTAGGACAGGGGTCACTGAAGCTTTCTTT.

The rearrangement uses TRBV25-1 and TRBJ1-4, with a tentative D call TRBD1 (5 bases). The CDR3 spans 13 residues. Germline V lookup: CDR1 MGHDK, CDR2 SYGVNS. With 5 bases removed from V and 7 bases from J, the gap between germline ends came to 11 bases. CDR3 sequence: CASSIGATEKLFF. CDR3 DNA: TGTGCCAGCAGTATCGGGGCAACTGAAAAACTGTTTTTT.

This clonotype occurred a few times. The V gene is TRBV7-2, the J gene TRBJ2-1; 7 bases line up with TRBD1. Trimming took 5 bases from V and 9 from J; bases not matched to a gene: 13. CDR1 is SGHTA and CDR2 is FQGNSA in the germline V gene. The CDR3 runs to 15 residues. CDR3 sequence: CASSNQGQPRGEQFF. The CDR3 region has the DNA TGTGCCAGCAGCAATCAGGGACAGCCCCGCGGTGAGCAGTTCTTC.

The chain is built from TRBV5-1 and TRBJ1-2, with D possibly being TRBD1 (5 bases). This CDR3 has 14 amino acids. Trimming cost V 3 bases and J 7 bases, with 16 bases left between them. Germline CDR1 is SGHRS and CDR2 is YFSETQ. CDR3: CASSSGASSGGYTF. DNA of the CDR3: TGCGCCAGCAGCTCCGGGGCCTCGAGTGGTGGCTACACCTTC. The whole variable domain, filled in from reference TRBV5-1 and TRBJ1-2, reads KAGVTQTPRYLIKTRGQQVTLSCSPISGHRSVSWYQQTPGQGLQFLFEYFSETQRNKGNFPGRFSGRQFSNSRSEMNVSTLELGDSALYLCASSSGASSGGYTFGSGTRLTVV.

A few counts support this clonotype. This chain links TRBV15 with TRBJ2-3; no reliable D call. The CDR3 runs to 13 residues. Germline values: CDR1 LNHNV, CDR2 YYDKDF (reference sequence). The ends were cut back, 5 bases at V and 4 bases at J, with 10 bases in the middle. The CDR3 loop reads CATSPRPADTQYF. In DNA form, the CDR3 reads TGTGCCACCAGCCCCCGGCCAGCAGATACGCAGTATTTT.

The chain employs TRBV27 and TRBJ2-7; TRBD2 aligns across 8 bases. The CDR3 loop spans 13 amino acids. With V trimmed by 9 bases and J by 2 bases, 6 bases remained unmatched. CDR1 is MNHEY and CDR2 is SMNVEV in the germline V gene (reference sequence). The CDR3, as DNA: TGTGCCAGTTTCGGGGGGGCCCCCTACGAGCAGTACTTC. Its protein product is CASFGGAPYEQYF.

This clonotype is a singleton in its sample. The chain combines TRBV20-1 with TRBJ2-1; 9 nucleotides match TRBD1. Trimming at V came to 0 bases and at J to 7 bases, leaving 13 bases not matched to a gene. CDR1 and CDR2 from the germline V gene are DFQATT and SNEGSKA (reference sequence). The CDR3 contains 17 residues. Written as DNA, the CDR3 is TGCAGTGCTAGAGAGAGTGCCGGGACAGGGAGACGGAATGAGCAGTTCTTC. Residues: CSARESAGTGRRNEQFF.

This clonotype was picked up one time. The genes are TRBV2 and TRBJ1-4, with TRBD1 matching over 11 bases. The CDR3 loop spans 19 amino acids. Germline V CDR1 and CDR2: SNHLY, FYNNEI. Trimming took 3 bases from V and 6 from J; bases not matched to a gene: 15. This CDR3 is CASSEMAGQGVGVDEKLFF. DNA for the CDR3: TGTGCCAGCAGTGAGATGGCGGGACAGGGGGTCGGGGTCGATGAAAAACTGTTTTTT.

This clonotype was observed a handful of times. The rearrangement joins TRBV6-5 to TRBJ2-6, with D possibly TRBD2 on 5 matching bases. This CDR3 spans 12 amino acids. From germline, CDR1 is MNHEY and CDR2 SVGAGI. Trimming removed 10 bases at V and 4 bases at J, with 8 bases between. The CDR3 DNA is TGTGCCACGGAGGACGGGGCCAACGTCCTGACTTTC. Its translation is CATEDGANVLTF.

The rearrangement uses TRBV9 and TRBJ2-3; D remains ambiguous. This CDR3 region has 13 residues. The germline gives CDR1 SGDLS, CDR2 YYNGEE. Between the trimmed V and J ends, which lost 4 bases and 6 bases, there was a span of 12 bases. CDR3 nucleotide sequence: TGTGCCAGCAGCCTACGCGACGCGGATACGCAGTATTTT. Amino acids: CASSLRDADTQYF.